Shown below are 28 T cell receptor beta chains from a single sample sequenced in a study of metastatic and nonmetastatic thyroid tumors. The entire patient cohort was treatment-naive prior to thyroid surgery. TCRdb reassembled clones from the PCR reads with MiXCR. Here the sample spans tens of thousands of clones, around 16% being singletons. Sample: blood. The receptors stem from a male donor with papillary thyroid cancer or a benign thyroid nodule (not recorded which). Some clones in this sample may be carry-over from other donors' samples.

A few counts support this clone. A read error is possible here, since a much larger clone lies one base away. Other DNA sequences in the same sample also yield this CDR3. This sequence joins TRBV20-1 and TRBJ2-2; TRBD2 aligns across 12 bases. CDR1 and CDR2 from the germline V gene are DFQATT and SNEGSKA (reference sequence). The CDR3 is 15 residues long. CDR3 amino acids: CSATRTSGNTGELFF. The CDR3 DNA sequence: TGCAGTGCTACCCGGACTAGCGGGAACACAGGGGAGCTGTTTTTT.

This clone was observed at least ten times. CDR3 loop: CASSRDRGYYGYTF. DNA of the CDR3: TGTGCCAGCAGTCGGGACAGGGGGTACTATGGCTACACCTTC. This chain links TRBV12-3 or TRBV12-4 with TRBJ1-2; 11 bases align to TRBD1. V was pared by 5 bases and J by 3 bases, with 2 bases of the junction left unmatched. The CDR3 spans 14 residues.

This clone occurred many times. The chain couples TRBV4-1 to TRBJ2-1; 9 bases agree with TRBD2. The V gene end was trimmed by 1 base and the J gene end by 9 bases; junction bases not matched to a gene: 10. The germline V gene encodes CDR1 MGHRA and CDR2 YSYEKL. The CDR3 consists of 16 residues. CDR3 loop: CASSQGRLAVGGEQFF. CDR3 coding DNA: TGCGCCAGCAGCCAAGGGAGACTAGCGGTGGGGGGTGAGCAGTTCTTC.

This clone was detected ten times or more. This chain links TRBV6-5 with TRBJ1-5; D remains unclear. The ends were cut back, 2 bases at V and 9 bases at J, with 14 bases in the middle. Germline loops: CDR1 MNHEY, CDR2 SVGAGI. CDR3 length: 14 residues. The CDR3 nucleotides are TGTGCCAGCAGTTACACCTATTACGTCCCGCCCCAGCATTTT. It yields the protein CASSYTYYVPPQHF.

This clone occurred many times. This chain connects TRBV20-1 to TRBJ2-7; D possibly corresponds to TRBD2 (6 bases). The ends were cut back, 1 base at V and 2 bases at J, with 12 bases in the middle. From germline, CDR1 is DFQATT and CDR2 SNEGSKA (reference sequence). This CDR3 is 14 amino acids long. The CDR3 sequence: CSARGRDSTYEQYF. The CDR3 coding sequence is TGCAGTGCTAGAGGCCGGGACTCGACCTACGAGCAGTACTTC.

This clone was seen at least ten times. This chain joins TRBV27 and TRBJ2-2, with D possibly called TRBD1 or TRBD2 (5 bases each). V lost 6 bases and J 3 bases, leaving 17 bases between the germline ends. Germline V gene sequence: CDR1 MNHEY, CDR2 SMNVEV (reference sequence). The CDR3 is made up of 16 amino acids. The CDR3 protein is CASSVMGVSDTGELFF. The DNA for the CDR3 is TGTGCCAGCAGCGTGATGGGGGTGAGCGACACCGGGGAGCTGTTTTTT.

Many counts were recorded for this clone. The J gene is TRBJ2-7, the V gene TRBV2; D is possibly TRBD1 (5 bases). Germline CDR1 reads SNHLY; CDR2 reads FYNNEI. V was trimmed by 3 bases and J by 3 bases, leaving 12 bases between them. The CDR3 sequence is 14 residues long. The CDR3 region is CASSEGPGYYEQYV. Written as DNA, the CDR3 is TGTGCCAGCAGTGAGGGGCCGGGTTACTACGAGCAGTACGTC.

This clone was observed many times. The CDR3 region has the DNA TGTGCCAGCAGTAACCGGGACAGGGTGACAGATACGCAGTATTTT. The encoded protein is CASSNRDRVTDTQYF. The chain has TRBV6-1 and TRBJ2-3; the match to TRBD1 covers 9 bases. V lost 5 bases to trimming and J lost 3 bases; unmatched junction nucleotides: 6. The CDR3 has 15 residues. From germline, CDR1 is MNHNS and CDR2 SASEGT.

This clone was observed at least ten times. The CDR3 is CSAGDRFYEQYV. CDR3 DNA sequence: TGCAGTGCTGGGGACAGATTTTACGAGCAGTACGTC. The chain is built from TRBV20-1 and TRBJ2-7; 7 bases align to TRBD1. This CDR3 comprises 12 residues. With V trimmed by 5 bases and J by 4 bases, 5 bases remained unmatched. CDR1 and CDR2 from the germline V gene are DFQATT and SNEGSKA (reference sequence).

This clone was detected many times. This CDR3 reads CASRAQQGGNYGYTF. CDR3 nucleotide sequence: TGTGCCAGCCGTGCCCAACAGGGTGGTAACTATGGCTACACCTTC. V usage is TRBV28 and J usage is TRBJ1-2, with D maybe TRBD1 (6 bases). V lost 8 bases and J 1 base, leaving 17 bases between the germline ends. Per the germline V gene, CDR1 is MDHEN and CDR2 is SYDVKM. The CDR3 runs to 15 residues.

This clone was seen a handful of times. It may be a read error: a sequence one base away is much more abundant. Other DNA sequences in the sample encode the same CDR3. The rearrangement joins TRBV20-1 to TRBJ2-7; D gene uncertain. CDR3 length: 13 amino acids. Germline-derived CDR1 and CDR2 are DFQATT and SNEGSKA (reference sequence). CDR3 residues: CSATDIEVYEQYV. The CDR3, as DNA: TGCAGTGCTACCGACATTGAGGTCTACGAGCAGTATGTC.

This clone appeared many times. The chain is built from TRBV19 and TRBJ2-1; 10 nucleotides match TRBD2. J lost 8 bases, V lost 1 base, and 5 bases had no gene match. The CDR3 spans 15 residues. CDR1 and CDR2 from the germline V gene are LNHDA and SQIVND (reference sequence). CDR3 bases: TGTGCCAGTAGTATAGCTTCTAGCGGGAGCGATGAGCAGTTCTTC. It yields the protein CASSIASSGSDEQFF.

This clone was detected a few times. This chain links TRBV6-1 with TRBJ1-4, with D unresolved. Germline V gene lookup returns CDR1 MNHNS and CDR2 SASEGT. Trimming took off 11 bases at V and 3 bases at J, with 16 bases between the two ends. CDR3 length equals 14 residues. Here the CDR3 reads CAALDTSPNEKLFF. CDR3 bases: TGTGCCGCTCTAGACACTTCGCCTAATGAAAAACTGTTTTTT.

The J gene is TRBJ2-3, the V gene TRBV27; 12 bases align to TRBD2. Germline values: CDR1 MNHEY, CDR2 SMNVEV (reference sequence). The trim removed 6 bases at V and 3 bases at J, leaving 10 bases unmatched. This CDR3 has 17 residues. The CDR3 here is CASSPLGLAGSTDTQYF. CDR3 nucleotides: TGTGCCAGCAGCCCACTCGGACTAGCGGGAAGTACAGATACGCAGTATTTT.

In this sample, this clone turned up many times. This sequence joins TRBV3-1 and TRBJ1-5; TRBD1 aligns across 9 bases. The CDR3 length is 14 residues. V gave up 7 bases and J gave up 6 bases; unmatched junction bases: 7. Germline assignment: CDR1 LGHDT and CDR2 YNNKEL (reference sequence). The CDR3 sequence: CASTKDRGSQPQHF. CDR3 DNA sequence: TGTGCCAGCACTAAGGACAGGGGTAGTCAGCCCCAGCATTTT.

Concerning this clone itself: Germline and junction disagree at one end, which may indicate a read error. The chain carries TRBV29-1 and TRBJ2-7, with D perhaps matching TRBD1 or TRBD2 (5 bases each). Germline CDR1 and CDR2: SQVTM and ANQGSEA. The CDR3 has 16 residues. The CDR3 spells CSARSWLPGPNYEHYF. Written as DNA, the CDR3 is TGCAGCGCCCGAAGTTGGCTCCCGGGACCGAACTACGAGCATTACTTC.

This clone came up many times. V usage is TRBV4-1 and J usage is TRBJ1-1; D is perhaps TRBD1 (6 bases). Germline CDR1 reads MGHRA; CDR2 reads YSYEKL. V dropped 2 bases and J dropped 5 bases, with 18 bases sitting between them. The CDR3 runs 16 residues. This chain's CDR3 is CASSQRGSRGITEAFF. The DNA for the CDR3 is TGCGCCAGCAGCCAAAGAGGATCGAGGGGGATTACTGAAGCTTTCTTT.

Remarks on this clone: This may arise from a read error, as a much more abundant clone is one base away. This rearrangement joins TRBV6-5 to TRBJ1-1; TRBD1 matches 7 bases. With V trimmed by 2 bases and J by 5 bases, 5 bases remained unmatched. The CDR3 is 14 amino acids. Germline lookup yields CDR1 MNHEY and CDR2 SVGAGI. The CDR3 coding sequence is TGTGCCAGCAGTTACGAACAGGGGAGTACTGAAGCTTTCTTT. This sequence encodes CASSYEQGSTEAFF.

The genes are TRBV30 and TRBJ2-2, with 7 bases identical to TRBD1. The CDR3 has 12 amino acids. CDR1 is GTSNPN, CDR2 SVGIG, per germline (reference sequence). With 3 bases clipped from V and 6 bases from J, the junction kept 1 base outside the gene matches. The CDR3: CAWSRGSGELFF. In nucleotides, the CDR3 is TGTGCCTGGAGCAGGGGGTCCGGGGAGCTGTTTTTT. Full variable domain (remainder filled in from reference TRBV30 and TRBJ2-2): SQTIHQWPATLVQPVGSPLSLECTVEGTSNPNLYWYRQAAGRGLQLLFYSVGIGQISSEVPQNLSASRPQDRQFILSSKKLLLSDSGFYLCAWSRGSGELFFGEGSRLTVL.

About this clone itself: A much larger clone differs by one base, so this may be a read error. This chain links TRBV20-1 with TRBJ2-3; 9 bases match TRBD1. Looked up from germline, CDR1 is DFQATT and CDR2 is SNEGSKA (reference sequence). The CDR3 spans 14 residues. With V trimmed by 5 bases and J by 6 bases, 9 bases remained unmatched. The CDR3 region has the DNA TGCAGTGCTGCGATTACAGGGGGCGCGGATACGCAGTATTTT. Its translation: CSAAITGGADTQYF.

The genes are TRBV6-1 and TRBJ1-2, with D unclear. This CDR3 region has 14 residues. Germline CDR1 MNHNS, CDR2 SASEGT. V lost 2 bases and J lost 1, with 8 bases in between. The CDR3 DNA reads as TGTGCCAGCAGTGAACCTCTCGGTAACTATGGCTACACCTTC. Amino acid sequence: CASSEPLGNYGYTF.

This clone occurred many times. The rearrangement uses TRBV10-3 and TRBJ2-1; 12 nucleotides align to TRBD2. This CDR3 is built from 17 residues. Trimming took 5 bases from V and 7 from J; bases not matched to a gene: 12. CDR1 and CDR2 from the germline V gene are ENHRY and SYGVKD. CDR3 region: CAISPGLAGGKGNEQFF. The CDR3 DNA reads TGTGCCATCAGTCCCGGCCTAGCGGGGGGGAAGGGGAATGAGCAGTTCTTC.

A word on this clone: It may be a read error: a sequence one base away is much more abundant. CDR3 sequence (DNA): TGTGCCAGCTCACCGCCACTCGGCGAAAGCTCTGGGGCCAACGTCCAGACTTTC. Translating it yields CASSPPLGESSGANVQTF. The chain carries TRBV18 and TRBJ2-6; tentative D call: TRBD1 (5 bases). Germline V CDR1 and CDR2: KGHSH, LQKENI. The CDR3 has 18 residues.

There are many counts of this clone. This chain links TRBV3-1 with TRBJ2-3; unclear D gene. CDR1 is LGHDT, CDR2 YNNKEL, per germline (reference sequence). The CDR3 covers 12 residues. V gave up 2 bases and J gave up 5 bases, with 5 bases separating them. Written as DNA, the CDR3 is TGTGCCAGCAGCCAACCGGGAGATACGCAGTATTTT. This sequence encodes CASSQPGDTQYF.

This clone was observed at least ten times. This sequence joins TRBV27 and TRBJ2-2, with 9 positions matching TRBD2. V trimming: 0 bases; J trimming: 5 bases; junction bases outside the gene matches: 13. The length of the CDR3 is 19 residues. Germline V gives CDR1 MNHEY, CDR2 SMNVEV (reference sequence). In nucleotides, the CDR3 is TGTGCCAGCAGTTTATCCCTCCTCGGGACTAGCCTTACGACCGGGGAGCTGTTTTTT. Amino acids: CASSLSLLGTSLTTGELFF.

This clone was detected ten times or more. The chain couples TRBV20-1 to TRBJ2-1, with 10 positions matching TRBD2. CDR1 is DFQATT, CDR2 SNEGSKA, per germline (reference sequence). This CDR3 is 14 amino acids long. With V trimmed by 0 bases and J by 9 bases, 5 bases remained unmatched. The CDR3 DNA reads as TGCAGTGCTAGAGATGTCAGCGGGAGGGCTGAGCAGTTCTTC. Translating it yields CSARDVSGRAEQFF.

This clone turned up a few times. It may be a read error: a sequence one base away is much more abundant. The chain combines TRBV25-1 with TRBJ2-3, with no clear D. Germline CDR1 reads MGHDK; CDR2 reads SYGVNS. The CDR3 is 17 amino acids. CDR3 coding DNA: TGTGCCAGCAGTGAATATTCCAGGCGCGACTTCACATATACGCAGTATTTT. The encoded protein is CASSEYSRRDFTYTQYF.

This clone was found many times. The rearrangement joins TRBV20-1 to TRBJ2-7, with 8 bases aligning to TRBD2. V shed 2 bases and J 4 bases; nucleotides not matched to a gene: 13. There are 16 residues in the CDR3. The germline gives CDR1 DFQATT, CDR2 SNEGSKA (reference sequence). This CDR3 is CSARPVPGLGRYEQYV. Written as DNA, the CDR3 is TGCAGTGCTAGACCCGTCCCGGGACTAGGGAGGTACGAGCAGTACGTC.